Listed below are T cell receptor beta chains from one sample, sequenced in a study of cytomegalovirus exposure and HLA in healthy donors. Generated by immunoSEQ multiplex PCR, the TCRdb table keeps only in-frame clones and is missing some. The table lists 120,000 or so clones, 60% to 85% of them singletons. Sequencing used PBMCs. The receptors originated from a middle-aged woman in good health and CMV-seropositive. Both conserved end residues are part of each CDR3. The D gene is left open where the match is weak. A clone size is listed for some rows: how often the clone was seen (once, few, many), or a class if it is expanded.

V gene	clone size	J gene	D gene	CDR3 protein	CDR3 DNA
TRBV28	once	TRBJ2-1	NA	CASSGYNEQFF	TGTGCCAGCTCCGGCTACAATGAGCAGTTCTTC
TRBV5-1	NA	TRBJ2-2	TRBD2	CASSLAKLAGGRTGELFF	TGCGCCAGCAGCTTGGCCAAGCTAGCGGGAGGGAGGACCGGGGAGCTGTTTTTT
TRBV29-1	NA	TRBJ2-1	TRBD2	CSAPLGGSYNEQFF	TGCAGCGCCCCCCTGGGCGGGAGTTATAATGAGCAGTTCTTC
TRBV5-6	few	TRBJ1-1	NA	CASSRRAEAFF	TGTGCCAGCAGCCGTCGGGCTGAAGCTTTCTTT
TRBV28	once	TRBJ1-6	NA	CASSSPKLGLLLNSPLHF	TGTGCCAGCAGTTCACCCAAATTGGGACTTCTTCTGAATTCACCCCTCCACTTT
TRBV23-1	NA	TRBJ2-2	NA	CASSQEGGKGKGELFF	TGCGCCAGCTCTCAAGAGGGAGGTAAAGGTAAGGGGGAGCTGTTTTTT
TRBV10-3	NA	TRBJ1-2	NA	CAIRQNSNYGYTF	TGTGCCATCAGACAGAATTCTAACTATGGCTACACCTTC
TRBV10-3	NA	TRBJ1-1	TRBD1	CAISGTGNTEAFF	TGTGCCATCAGTGGGACAGGGAACACTGAAGCTTTCTTT
TRBV14	NA	TRBJ2-1	TRBD2	CASKPQGLNNEQFF	TGTGCCAGCAAACCCCAGGGACTAAACAATGAGCAGTTCTTC
TRBV19	NA	TRBJ2-5	TRBD1	CASSIDPAQGETQYF	TGTGCCAGTAGTATAGATCCCGCACAGGGGGAGACCCAGTACTTC
TRBV7-2	NA	TRBJ2-7	NA	CASSLGGGTRSYEQYF	TGTGCCAGCAGCTTAGGGGGCGGGACGCGATCCTACGAGCAGTACTTC
TRBV9	few	TRBJ2-5	TRBD1	CASSPGGQGHKETQYF	TGTGCCAGCAGCCCCGGGGGACAGGGACACAAAGAGACCCAGTACTTC
TRBV19	NA	TRBJ1-5	NA	CASSEDGGYQPQHF	TGTGCCAGTAGCGAGGACGGAGGGTATCAGCCCCAGCATTTT
TRBV27	NA	TRBJ2-1	TRBD2	CASTPGTSGLNEQFF	TGTGCCAGCACCCCTGGGACTAGCGGCCTTAATGAGCAGTTCTTC
TRBV19	NA	TRBJ1-2	NA	CASSIGRGGYGYTF	TGTGCCAGTAGTATAGGCAGGGGTGGCTATGGCTACACCTTC
TRBV30	few	TRBJ1-1	NA	CACTTGMNTEAFF	TGTGCCTGCACTACGGGAATGAACACTGAAGCTTTCTTT
TRBV12-5	NA	TRBJ2-7	TRBD1	CASGPGQGFYEQYF	TGTGCTAGTGGCCCGGGACAGGGGTTCTACGAGCAGTACTTC
TRBV19	NA	TRBJ1-2	TRBD1	CASSTDRANYGYTF	TGTGCCAGTAGTACGGACAGGGCTAACTATGGCTACACCTTC
TRBV4-3	NA	TRBJ2-3	TRBD1	CASSQRTGGTDTQYF	TGCGCCAGCAGCCAGAGGACAGGGGGCACAGATACGCAGTATTTT
TRBV9	NA	TRBJ2-2	TRBD2	CASSVLAGLPTGELFF	TGTGCCAGCAGCGTACTAGCGGGTCTACCCACCGGGGAGCTGTTTTTT
TRBV29-1	NA	TRBJ2-3	TRBD1	CSVGQGARTGTDTQYF	TGCAGCGTTGGGCAGGGGGCAAGAACTGGCACAGATACGCAGTATTTT
TRBV5-8	NA	TRBJ1-5	NA	CASSLYFGGINQPQHF	TGTGCCAGCAGCTTGTATTTTGGTGGCATCAATCAGCCCCAGCATTTT
TRBV4-3	NA	TRBJ2-6	TRBD1	CASSHVDRAESGANVLTF	TGCGCCAGCAGCCATGTAGACAGGGCGGAATCCGGGGCCAACGTCCTGACTTTC
TRBV27	NA	TRBJ2-1	TRBD2	CASSLPGLEEFF	TGTGCCAGCAGTTTGCCGGGACTAGAGGAGTTCTTC
TRBV7-8	NA	TRBJ2-7	NA	CASTINYGAYEQYF	TGTGCCAGCACCATTAACTACGGGGCCTACGAGCAGTACTTC
TRBV28	NA	TRBJ1-2	NA	CALQGIGNYGYTF	TGTGCCCTACAGGGAATTGGTAACTATGGCTACACCTTC
TRBV5-6	NA	TRBJ1-6	NA	CASSFDSSYNSPLHF	TGTGCCAGCAGCTTCGACAGCTCCTATAATTCACCCCTCCACTTT
TRBV10-1	NA	TRBJ2-1	NA	CASSEGLCGAHHNEQFF	TGCGCCAGCAGTGAGGGATTGTGCGGGGCCCACCACAATGAGCAGTTCTTC
TRBV7-9	NA	TRBJ1-1	TRBD1	CASSLEGATEAFF	TGTGCCAGCAGCTTAGAGGGGGCCACTGAAGCTTTCTTT
TRBV5-1	NA	TRBJ2-3	NA	CASSHKSGFSTDTQYF	TGCGCCAGCTCCCACAAGTCGGGGTTTTCGACGGATACGCAGTATTTT
TRBV15	NA	TRBJ1-2	NA	CATSRDLGGERGYTF	TGTGCCACCAGCAGAGATCTTGGAGGGGAAAGAGGCTACACCTTC
TRBV30	NA	TRBJ2-3	NA	CAWSSGSGSSTDTQYF	TGTGCCTGGAGTTCGGGTTCGGGTTCTAGCACAGATACGCAGTATTTT
TRBV19	NA	TRBJ1-1	NA	CASSTQGLTEAFF	TGTGCCAGTAGTACGCAGGGACTCACTGAAGCTTTCTTT
TRBV27	NA	TRBJ1-5	TRBD1	CASSWTGGKEPQHF	TGTGCCAGCAGTTGGACAGGGGGTAAGGAGCCCCAGCATTTT
TRBV19	few	TRBJ2-5	NA	CASSTMAGETQYF	TGTGCCAGTAGTACCATGGCGGGGGAGACCCAGTACTTC
TRBV9	few	TRBJ2-3	NA	CASSVEGLAGTDTQYF	TGTGCCAGCAGCGTAGAGGGGTTAGCGGGCACAGATACGCAGTATTTT
TRBV5-4	NA	TRBJ2-7	TRBD2	CASSLDGGIKNEQYF	TGTGCCAGCAGCTTGGACGGGGGGATAAAGAACGAGCAGTACTTC
TRBV19	once	TRBJ2-3	NA	CASTGTDTQYF	TGTGCCAGTACCGGCACAGATACGCAGTATTTT
TRBV19	NA	TRBJ2-6	TRBD1	CASSRRDRVVAGANVLTF	TGTGCCAGTAGTCGCCGGGACAGGGTCGTAGCTGGGGCCAACGTCCTGACTTTC
TRBV30	NA	TRBJ2-7	NA	CAWSDLNRMQYF	TGTGCCTGGAGTGACCTAAACAGGATGCAGTACTTC
TRBV29-1	NA	TRBJ1-3	NA	CSVGDGGLGNTIYF	TGCAGCGTTGGGGATGGAGGGCTCGGAAACACCATATATTTT
TRBV27	NA	TRBJ1-2	TRBD1	CASSTLDRGGYTF	TGTGCCAGCAGTACATTAGACAGGGGAGGCTACACCTTC
TRBV15	NA	TRBJ1-2	TRBD1	CATSRDPGQGYGYTF	TGTGCCACCAGCAGAGATCCGGGACAGGGCTATGGCTACACCTTC
TRBV30	NA	TRBJ2-1	TRBD2	CAWSRAGEGYNEQFF	TGTGCCTGGAGTAGAGCGGGAGAAGGCTACAATGAGCAGTTCTTC
TRBV19	NA	TRBJ1-5	TRBD1	CASSGTGARRWSNQPQHF	TGTGCCAGTAGTGGGACAGGGGCAAGAAGGTGGAGCAATCAGCCCCAGCATTTT
TRBV5-4	few	TRBJ2-7	NA	CASSFQVGYEQYF	TGTGCCAGCAGCTTTCAGGTCGGATACGAGCAGTACTTC